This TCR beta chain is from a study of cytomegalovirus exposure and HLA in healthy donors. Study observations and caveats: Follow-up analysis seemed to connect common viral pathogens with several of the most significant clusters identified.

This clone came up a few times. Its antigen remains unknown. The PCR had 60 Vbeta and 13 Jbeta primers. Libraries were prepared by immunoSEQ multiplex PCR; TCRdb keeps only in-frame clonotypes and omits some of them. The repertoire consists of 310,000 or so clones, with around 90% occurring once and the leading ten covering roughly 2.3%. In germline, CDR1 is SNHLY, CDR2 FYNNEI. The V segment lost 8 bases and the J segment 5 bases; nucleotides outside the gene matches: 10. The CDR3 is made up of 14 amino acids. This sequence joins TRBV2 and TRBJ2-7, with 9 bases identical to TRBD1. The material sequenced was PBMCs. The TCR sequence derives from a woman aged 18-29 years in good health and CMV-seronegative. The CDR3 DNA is TGTGCCAGCTCACCGGGACAGGGTATGCACGAGCAGTACTTC. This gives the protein CASSPGQGMHEQYF.